A single sample gave rise to the 10 T cell receptor beta chains below, sequenced in a study of OX40 agonist ivuxolimab in advanced cancers. To prepare the library, the immunoSEQ multiplex PCR assay was applied. TCRdb retrieved this table from immuneACCESS and kept in-frame rearrangements only. Not all clones are present; in checked studies, unresolved V genes account for under half, and no reason is known for the remainder. This sample is represented by tens of thousands of clones; 80% to 90% of them were singletons. More than 0.8% of the sample rests with the top ten. The sequenced sample was CD4+ or CD8+ T cells sorted from blood, obtained in a trial of the OX40 agonist ivuxolimab. The origin of the receptors is an adult with an advanced solid tumor such as melanoma, head and neck, liver or kidney cancer.

V gene TRBV9 combines with J gene TRBJ2-2; 12 nucleotides match TRBD2. In germline, CDR1 is SGDLS, CDR2 YYNGEE. Trimming cost V 0 bases and J 4 bases; bases outside gene matches: 1. The CDR3 runs to 16 residues. The CDR3 coding sequence is TGTGCCAGCAGCGTAGGGACTAGCGGGGCCACCGGGGAGCTGTTTTTT. Residues: CASSVGTSGATGELFF.

The rearrangement uses TRBV10-2 and TRBJ2-7; D possibly corresponds to TRBD1 (6 bases). This CDR3 has 14 residues. V was pared by 5 bases and J by 1 base, with 12 bases between. Germline V lookup: CDR1 WSHSY, CDR2 SAAADI. In nucleotides, the CDR3 is TGCGCCAGCAGTTTACAGGGATATTCCTACGAGCAGTACTTC. Amino acid sequence: CASSLQGYSYEQYF.

In this sample, this clone turned up a few times. The chain employs TRBV25-1 and TRBJ2-3, with 14 positions matching TRBD2. With V trimmed by 3 bases and J by 7 bases, 6 bases remained unmatched. The CDR3 runs to 16 residues. The germline gives CDR1 MGHDK, CDR2 SYGVNS. The CDR3 reads CASSEPGTSGGNTQYF. CDR3 in DNA: TGTGCCAGCAGTGAGCCCGGGACTAGCGGGGGAAATACGCAGTATTTT.

The chain is built from TRBV10-3 and TRBJ1-1; tentative D call: TRBD1 (6 bases). The CDR3 spans 13 residues. In germline, CDR1 is ENHRY, CDR2 SYGVKD. V dropped 3 bases and J dropped 3 bases, with 8 bases sitting between them. Here the CDR3 DNA reads TGTGCCATCAGTGACCGACAGGACACTGAAGCTTTCTTT. This translates into CAISDRQDTEAFF.

The table lists this clone with a few counts. This chain links TRBV30 with TRBJ1-1; unclear D gene. The CDR3 totals 10 residues. CDR1 and CDR2 (germline): GTSNPN, SVGIG (reference sequence). V dropped 8 bases and J dropped 9 bases, with 13 bases sitting between them. CDR3: CALRLGKAFF. As DNA, the CDR3 is TGTGCCCTAAGGTTGGGTAAAGCTTTCTTT.

The rearrangement joins TRBV7-2 to TRBJ2-7; TRBD1 matches 8 bases. Germline CDR1 and CDR2: SGHTA and FQGNSA. The J segment lost 2 bases and the V segment lost 3 bases, leaving 3 bases of the junction unmatched. The CDR3 is 14 amino acids. The CDR3 sequence is CASSFDRGTYEQYF. The CDR3 DNA reads TGTGCCAGCAGCTTTGACAGGGGAACCTACGAGCAGTACTTC. The entire variable domain, with the rest obtained from reference TRBV7-2 and TRBJ2-7, is as follows: GAGVSQSPSNKVTEKGKDVELRCDPISGHTALYWYRQSLGQGLEFLIYFQGNSAPDKSGLPSDRFSAERTGGSVSTLTIQRTQQEDSAVYLCASSFDRGTYEQYFGPGTRLTVT.

Comments on this clone: As the CDR3 is not closed by the conserved phenylalanine or tryptophan, this likely results from a read error. It is unclear where the CDR3 begins or ends on the DNA, so no DNA is shown, and the CDR3 is as TCRdb lists it. The chain carries TRBV5-1 and TRBJ2-7; the DNA was not compared with TRBD2, the D call given in the table. Both ends counted, the CDR3 spans 11 residues. Germline lookup yields CDR1 SGHRS and CDR2 YFSETQ. The CDR3 here is CASSLGVAGDL.

The rearrangement links TRBV14 to TRBJ2-7; 9 nucleotides match TRBD2. Trimming cost V 2 bases and J 2 bases; bases outside gene matches: 7. The CDR3 is made up of 16 amino acids. Germline V CDR1 and CDR2: SGHDN, FVKESK. The CDR3, as DNA: TGTGCCAGCAGCCAACTCTTATCTAGCGGGACCTACGAGCAGTACTTC. Translated: CASSQLLSSGTYEQYF.

The chain recombines TRBV6-1 with TRBJ2-3; no definite D call. Trimming cost V 0 bases and J 2 bases, with 6 bases left between them. This CDR3 region has 14 residues. CDR1 and CDR2 from the germline V gene are MNHNS and SASEGT. CDR3 nucleotide sequence: TGTGCCAGCAGTGAAGCAGATATCACAGATACGCAGTATTTT. Translated, it gives CASSEADITDTQYF.

This clone was seen a single time. The rearrangement uses TRBV11-2 and TRBJ2-7; tentatively, D is TRBD1 (6 bases). Germline values: CDR1 SGHAT, CDR2 FQNNGV. The CDR3 sequence is 13 residues long. CDR3 coding DNA: TGTGCCAGCAGCTTAGAGGCGGGCAGGGGCCTTTCGGTC. It is translated as CASSLEAGRGLSV.